These 30 T cell receptor beta chains were all obtained from the same sample, sequenced in a study of T cell clonotyping in hematopoietic cell transplantation. Assay: immunoSEQ multiplex PCR; the TCRdb copy retains only in-frame clones and omits some. The table has 27,000 or so clones, almost 96% seen once. The specimen sequenced was peripheral blood mononuclear cells. These receptors were obtained from a man in his fifties or sixties in good health. Some clones in this sample may be carry-over from other donors' samples.

The chain combines TRBV6-6 with TRBJ1-2; D is possibly TRBD1 (6 bases). CDR1 is MNHNY, CDR2 SVGAGI, per germline (reference sequence). The CDR3 is made up of 12 amino acids. V shed 7 bases and J shed 2 bases, with 8 bases lying between them. The CDR3 DNA is TGTGCCAGCACTCAGGGGAACTATGGCTACACCTTC. Translating gives CASTQGNYGYTF.

The gene calls are TRBV10-3 and TRBJ1-1; D not certain. The germline V gene encodes CDR1 ENHRY and CDR2 SYGVKD. The V gene lost 5 bases and the J gene lost 5 bases, with 15 bases spanning the gap. CDR3 length: 14 amino acids. The CDR3 DNA is TGTGCCATCAGTTCCCCCATCGGGAAAACTGAAGCTTTCTTT. Translated: CAISSPIGKTEAFF.

The chain has TRBV2 and TRBJ2-3; D call uncertain. The CDR3 runs 13 residues. The germline V and J ends were trimmed by 1 base and 6 bases, with 8 bases remaining between them. The germline CDR1 and CDR2 sequences are SNHLY and FYNNEI. The CDR3 DNA is TGTGCCAGCAGTGAAGGCGAGAGGGATACGCAGTATTTT. It is translated as CASSEGERDTQYF.

The V and J genes are TRBV9 and TRBJ2-5, with TRBD1 identical over 9 bases. The CDR3 has 15 residues. Per germline, CDR1 SGDLS and CDR2 YYNGEE. With V trimmed by 4 bases and J by 10 bases, 14 bases remained unmatched. The CDR3: CASSPQTATGGIQYF. CDR3 in DNA: TGTGCCAGCAGCCCCCAGACCGCGACAGGGGGAATCCAGTACTTC.

The V gene is TRBV2, the J gene TRBJ1-3, with a possible D match to TRBD1 (6 bases). Trimming shortened V by 6 bases and J by 4 bases, and 7 bases separated the two germline ends. Per germline, CDR1 SNHLY and CDR2 FYNNEI. CDR3 length equals 12 residues. The CDR3 nucleotides are TGTGCCAGCAGCGACAGGGGAAACACCATATATTTT. Encoded protein: CASSDRGNTIYF. The complete variable domain, with remaining parts taken from reference TRBV2 and TRBJ1-3, reads EPEVTQTPSHQVTQMGQEVILRCVPISNHLYFYWYRQILGQKVEFLVSFYNNEISEKSEIFDDQFSVERPDGSNFTLKIRSTKLEDSAMYFCASSDRGNTIYFGEGSWLTVV.

The chain combines TRBV5-1 with TRBJ1-6; D is perhaps TRBD1 (5 bases). Germline-derived CDR1 and CDR2 are SGHRS and YFSETQ. This CDR3 is built from 16 residues. V was cut by 7 bases and J by 7 bases, with 21 bases left in between. The CDR3 region has the DNA TGCGCCAGCCGCAGGGCCCGGGACGCCCAGAATTCACCCCTCCACTTT. This gives the protein CASRRARDAQNSPLHF.

This chain uses TRBV29-1 with TRBJ1-2; D remains unclear. CDR1 and CDR2 (germline): SQVTM, ANQGSEA. Trimming took off 1 base at V and 8 bases at J, with 20 bases between the two ends. This CDR3 region has 15 residues. The CDR3 reads CSVEGRAESSNGYTF. In DNA form, the CDR3 reads TGCAGCGTTGAAGGTCGGGCTGAGTCGTCGAACGGCTACACCTTC.

The V call is TRBV2, the J call TRBJ2-3; 7 bases match TRBD1. After removal of 5 bases from V and 4 bases from J, the junction contained 9 bases not matched to a gene. The V gene's germline CDR1 is SNHLY and CDR2 FYNNEI. The CDR3 is made up of 15 amino acids. The CDR3 region is CASSIDREPADTQYF. DNA for the CDR3: TGTGCCAGCAGTATCGACAGGGAACCTGCAGATACGCAGTATTTT.

This chain links TRBV6-1 with TRBJ1-1; unclear D gene. The germline V and J ends were trimmed by 4 bases and 1 base, with 13 bases remaining between them. This CDR3 has 15 residues. CDR1 and CDR2 from the germline V gene are MNHNS and SASEGT. The CDR3 here is CASSGPSSRNTEAFF. CDR3 coding DNA: TGTGCCAGCAGTGGGCCTTCATCACGGAACACTGAAGCTTTCTTT.

This clone was found a few times. The V and J genes are TRBV5-1 and TRBJ1-2; maybe TRBD1 (5 bases). This CDR3 spans 14 amino acids. CDR1 SGHRS and CDR2 YFSETQ come from the germline V gene. Trimming cost V 4 bases and J 3 bases, with 13 bases left between them. The CDR3: CASSAQRGDYGYTF. The CDR3, as DNA: TGCGCCAGCAGCGCGCAACGGGGCGACTATGGCTACACCTTC.

The chain couples TRBV11-2 to TRBJ1-3; D uncertain. Germline V CDR1 and CDR2: SGHAT, FQNNGV. The V end lost 1 base, the J end lost 3 bases, and 1 base lay between the germline ends. This CDR3 spans 12 amino acids. The CDR3 nucleotides are TGTGCCAGCAGCTTAGGTGGAAACACCATATATTTT. Translating it yields CASSLGGNTIYF.

The genes are TRBV4-3 and TRBJ1-1; no reliable D call. This CDR3 comprises 14 residues. V lost 3 bases to trimming and J lost 1 base, with 9 bases between them. Germline CDR1 reads LGHNA; CDR2 reads YSLEER. CDR3 nucleotide sequence: TGCGCCAGCAGCCAGTTTGCCCAGAACACTGAAGCTTTCTTT. This codes for CASSQFAQNTEAFF.

The J gene is TRBJ2-1, the V gene TRBV10-1, with 10 bases that match TRBD2. The junction had 5 bases not matched to a gene; V was cut back by 4 bases and J by 8 bases. CDR1 and CDR2 from the germline V gene are WNHNN and SYGVQD (reference sequence). This CDR3 has 14 amino acids. CDR3 coding DNA: TGCGCCAGCAGTGTCCTAGCGGGGGCGGATGAGCAGTTCTTC. Its translation is CASSVLAGADEQFF.

The chain combines TRBV6-5 with TRBJ2-7, with 9 positions matching TRBD1. This CDR3 is built from 15 residues. With V trimmed by 2 bases and J by 1 base, 3 bases remained unmatched. Per germline, CDR1 MNHEY and CDR2 SVGAGI. Here the CDR3 reads CASSYGGTGSYEQYF. The CDR3 bases are TGTGCCAGCAGTTACGGGGGGACAGGGTCCTACGAGCAGTACTTC.

Concerning this clone itself: At one boundary the junction diverges from the germline segment, which might be a read error. V is TRBV6-5 and J is TRBJ1-2; TRBD1 might be the D (5 bases). CDR1 is MNHEY and CDR2 is SVGAGI in the germline V gene. This CDR3 is 15 amino acids long. CDR3 in DNA: TGTGCCAGCAGTTACTCGAGGGCAGGGTCCTATGGTTACACCTTC. Translating it yields CASSYSRAGSYGYTF.

The gene calls are TRBV5-1 and TRBJ1-5; 7 bases are shared with TRBD1. The CDR3 contains 16 residues. Germline lookup yields CDR1 SGHRS and CDR2 YFSETQ. Trimming removed 3 bases from V and 0 bases from J; junction bases left unmatched: 6. The DNA of the CDR3 is TGCGCCAGCAGCTCGTTAGGGGGCATTAGCAATCAGCCCCAGCATTTT. The encoded protein is CASSSLGGISNQPQHF.

V and J are TRBV30 and TRBJ1-3; no reliable D call. V dropped 5 bases and J dropped 0 bases, with 8 bases sitting between them. This CDR3 has 13 amino acids. Germline CDR1 reads GTSNPN; CDR2 reads SVGIG (reference sequence). CDR3 DNA sequence: TGTGCCTGGGGAGCTACCTCTGGAAACACCATATATTTT. This encodes CAWGATSGNTIYF.

V and J are TRBV9 and TRBJ1-2, with D perhaps matching TRBD1 (5 bases). The CDR3 length is 13 residues. Between the trimmed V and J ends, which lost 0 bases and 6 bases, there was a span of 9 bases. CDR1 SGDLS and CDR2 YYNGEE come from the germline V gene. The CDR3 coding sequence is TGTGCCAGCAGCGTAGGGGGGAGTCATGGCTACACCTTC. It specifies CASSVGGSHGYTF.

This chain joins TRBV9 and TRBJ1-5; perhaps TRBD1 as D (6 bases). The V end lost 4 bases, the J end lost 4 bases, and 15 bases lay between the germline ends. CDR1 and CDR2 from the germline V gene are SGDLS and YYNGEE. This CDR3 has 15 residues. In DNA, the CDR3 is TGTGCCAGCAGCATCGGAACAGGGTTTAATCAGCCCCAGCATTTT. The encoded protein is CASSIGTGFNQPQHF.

This chain connects TRBV5-1 to TRBJ2-5; D unclear. The germline V gene encodes CDR1 SGHRS and CDR2 YFSETQ. CDR3 length: 13 residues. Trimming shortened V by 4 bases and J by 0 bases, and 7 bases separated the two germline ends. Here the CDR3 reads CASSTEYQETQYF. The CDR3 DNA is TGCGCCAGCAGCACGGAGTACCAAGAGACCCAGTACTTC. Complete variable domain (other parts from reference TRBV5-1 and TRBJ2-5): KAGVTQTPRYLIKTRGQQVTLSCSPISGHRSVSWYQQTPGQGLQFLFEYFSETQRNKGNFPGRFSGRQFSNSRSEMNVSTLELGDSALYLCASSTEYQETQYFGPGTRLLVL.

The gene calls are TRBV16 and TRBJ1-6; maybe TRBD1 (5 bases). In germline, CDR1 is KGHSY, CDR2 FQNENV. CDR3 length equals 14 residues. Trimming cost V 1 base and J 10 bases, with 11 bases left between them. The DNA of the CDR3 is TGTGCCAGCAGCCAATTTGATGAGGGGTCACCCCTCCACTTT. Translating it yields CASSQFDEGSPLHF.

The chain combines TRBV6-5 with TRBJ1-2; unclear D gene. V lost 1 base to trimming and J lost 7 bases, with 10 bases between them. The germline V gene encodes CDR1 MNHEY and CDR2 SVGAGI. The CDR3 spans 13 residues. The chain's CDR3 is CASSYWGRGGYTF. CDR3 nucleotide sequence: TGTGCCAGCAGTTACTGGGGTCGGGGTGGCTACACCTTC.

The chain recombines TRBV29-1 with TRBJ2-6; D gene ambiguous. The CDR3 totals 14 residues. Germline V CDR1 and CDR2: SQVTM, ANQGSEA. Trimming cost V 2 bases and J 0 bases, with 5 bases left between them. The DNA of the CDR3 is TGCAGCGTTGAACGCGTCTCTGGGGCCAACGTCCTGACTTTC. Encoded protein: CSVERVSGANVLTF.

This rearrangement joins TRBV5-4 to TRBJ1-4; weak D call: TRBD1 (6 bases). The CDR3 is 14 amino acids. From germline, CDR1 is SGHNT and CDR2 YYREEE (reference sequence). Trimming shortened V by 3 bases and J by 8 bases, and 14 bases separated the two germline ends. The DNA of the CDR3 is TGTGCCAGCAGCTCCGCGGGGGCGGAAGAAAAACTGTTTTTT. This sequence encodes CASSSAGAEEKLFF. The full variable domain, rest sourced from reference TRBV5-4 and TRBJ1-4, is ETGVTQSPTHLIKTRGQQVTLRCSSQSGHNTVSWYQQALGQGPQFIFQYYREEENGRGNFPPRFSGLQFPNYSSELNVNALELDDSALYLCASSSAGAEEKLFFGSGTQLSVL.

V usage is TRBV7-8 and J usage is TRBJ2-3; D remains ambiguous. Germline V CDR1 and CDR2: SGHVS, FQNEAQ. The CDR3 totals 12 residues. The V gene lost 3 bases and the J gene lost 5 bases, with 6 bases spanning the gap. CDR3 amino acids: CASSFGQDTQYF. Here the CDR3 DNA reads TGTGCCAGCAGCTTCGGTCAAGATACGCAGTATTTT.

The chain recombines TRBV7-2 with TRBJ1-5; D may be TRBD1 (6 bases). V lost 1 base and J 1 base, leaving 11 bases between the germline ends. From germline, CDR1 is SGHTA and CDR2 FQGNSA. There are 16 residues in the CDR3. The DNA of the CDR3 is TGTGCCAGCAGCTTAGACCGGGGGGCAAGCAATCAGCCCCAGCATTTT. This codes for CASSLDRGASNQPQHF. Based on the CDR3 plus reference TRBV7-2 and TRBJ1-5, the full variable domain is GAGVSQSPSNKVTEKGKDVELRCDPISGHTALYWYRQSLGQGLEFLIYFQGNSAPDKSGLPSDRFSAERTGGSVSTLTIQRTQQEDSAVYLCASSLDRGASNQPQHFGDGTRLSIL.

The chain couples TRBV6-1 to TRBJ1-3, with 7 positions matching TRBD1. There are 14 residues in the CDR3. J gave up 2 bases and V 2 bases, and 0 bases lay outside the gene matches. Per the germline V gene, CDR1 is MNHNS and CDR2 is SASEGT. CDR3 loop: CASSEQGAGNTIYF. Here the CDR3 DNA reads TGTGCCAGCAGTGAACAGGGGGCTGGAAACACCATATATTTT.

Written as DNA, the CDR3 is TGTGCCAGCAGTCCCGGGGACAGGGGCAGGAACTATGGCTACACCTTC. It specifies CASSPGDRGRNYGYTF. The chain joins TRBV27 to TRBJ1-2; the match to TRBD1 covers 10 bases. Germline V gene sequence: CDR1 MNHEY, CDR2 SMNVEV (reference sequence). V gave up 5 bases and J gave up 2 bases; unmatched junction bases: 8. The CDR3 spans 16 residues.

The rearrangement links TRBV6-4 to TRBJ2-1, with 9 nucleotides matching TRBD2. V shed 4 bases, J shed 9 bases, and the junction held 13 bases outside the gene matches. The CDR3 extends over 16 amino acids. The germline V gene encodes CDR1 MRHNA and CDR2 SNTAGT. The CDR3 DNA sequence: TGTGCCAGCAGTGGGCTCGGGACTAGCCATGTTGGTGAGCAGTTCTTC. Its translation: CASSGLGTSHVGEQFF.

V and J are TRBV5-1 and TRBJ2-5; D is unresolved. The CDR3 is 12 amino acids. The germline gives CDR1 SGHRS, CDR2 YFSETQ. Trimming removed 1 base from V and 0 bases from J, with 1 base in between. CDR3 bases: TGCGCCAGCAGCTTGAACCAAGAGACCCAGTACTTC. This codes for CASSLNQETQYF.